These 22 T cell receptor beta chains originate from one sample sequenced in a study of OX40 agonist ivuxolimab in advanced cancers. Method: immunoSEQ multiplex PCR; TCRdb's copy keeps in-frame clones and lacks some. The sample records 78,000 or so clones, roughly nine tenths being singletons. Sample: CD4+ or CD8+ T cells sorted from blood, taken in a trial of the OX40 agonist ivuxolimab. These receptor sequences come from an adult with an advanced solid tumor such as melanoma, head and neck, liver or kidney cancer.

The chain recombines TRBV27 with TRBJ1-1, with D uncertain. Per germline, CDR1 MNHEY and CDR2 SMNVEV (reference sequence). V was clipped by 0 bases and J by 0 bases, with 11 bases between them. This CDR3 region has 16 residues. The CDR3: CASSLSPRPMNTEAFF. CDR3 sequence (DNA): TGTGCCAGCAGTTTATCCCCGAGGCCCATGAACACTGAAGCTTTCTTT.

This chain connects TRBV5-1 to TRBJ1-1; weak D call: TRBD1 (5 bases). Germline V gene lookup returns CDR1 SGHRS and CDR2 YFSETQ. V was pared by 1 base and J by 0 bases, with 7 bases between. The length of the CDR3 is 14 residues. This CDR3 is CASSLRGMNTEAFF. Here the CDR3 DNA reads TGCGCCAGCAGCTTGAGGGGCATGAACACTGAAGCTTTCTTT. Using reference TRBV5-1 and TRBJ1-1 for the parts outside the CDR3, the full variable domain is KAGVTQTPRYLIKTRGQQVTLSCSPISGHRSVSWYQQTPGQGLQFLFEYFSETQRNKGNFPGRFSGRQFSNSRSEMNVSTLELGDSALYLCASSLRGMNTEAFFGQGTRLTVV.

This chain uses TRBV4-3 with TRBJ2-7, with D maybe TRBD1 (5 bases). V shed 1 base and J shed 3 bases, with 10 bases lying between them. Germline V CDR1 and CDR2: LGHNA, YSLEER. This CDR3 contains 14 residues. This chain's CDR3 is CASSQVGQNYEQYF. DNA of the CDR3: TGCGCCAGCAGCCAAGTGGGGCAGAACTACGAGCAGTACTTC.

The rearrangement links TRBV27 to TRBJ1-5; 7 bases fit TRBD1. The germline V gene encodes CDR1 MNHEY and CDR2 SMNVEV (reference sequence). The CDR3 covers 16 residues. V dropped 10 bases and J dropped 2; count of bases not matched to a gene: 14. The CDR3 bases are TGTGCCATCATTTTATCGTCAGGGGGGGGCAATCAGCCCCAGCATTTT. As protein: CAIILSSGGGNQPQHF.

The J gene is TRBJ1-5, the V gene TRBV6-1, with D perhaps TRBD1 (5 bases). V lost 4 bases and J 7 bases, leaving 11 bases between the germline ends. Germline V gene sequence: CDR1 MNHNS, CDR2 SASEGT. The CDR3 length is 13 residues. The CDR3 region has the DNA TGTGCCAGCAGTGGGGGGGGTGCCCAGCCCCAGCATTTT. The encoded protein is CASSGGGAQPQHF.

This chain connects TRBV28 to TRBJ2-7; tentatively, D is TRBD1 (6 bases). The V end lost 5 bases, the J end lost 0 bases, and 11 bases lay between the germline ends. The CDR3 runs to 14 residues. CDR1 is MDHEN and CDR2 is SYDVKM in the germline V gene. The CDR3: CASSPQGFSYEQYF. The CDR3 DNA reads as TGTGCCAGCAGTCCCCAGGGGTTCTCCTACGAGCAGTACTTC. The full variable domain, completed using reference TRBV28 and TRBJ2-7, is DVKVTQSSRYLVKRTGEKVFLECVQDMDHENMFWYRQDPGLGLRLIYFSYDVKMKEKGDIPEGYSVSREKKERFSLILESASTNQTSMYLCASSPQGFSYEQYFGPGTRLTVT.

V gene TRBV5-4 combines with J gene TRBJ1-2, with D maybe TRBD1 (5 bases). The germline V and J ends were trimmed by 2 bases and 2 bases, with 13 bases remaining between them. Germline CDR1 and CDR2: SGHNT and YYREEE (reference sequence). This CDR3 comprises 15 residues. This CDR3 is CASSLRGASNYGYTF. CDR3 DNA sequence: TGTGCCAGCAGCTTACGTGGGGCCTCGAACTATGGCTACACCTTC.

This clone appeared once. The gene calls are TRBV29-1 and TRBJ2-7, with TRBD2 matching 15 bases. Trimming at V came to 6 bases and at J to 4 bases, leaving 4 bases not matched to a gene. Germline V CDR1 and CDR2: SQVTM, ANQGSEA. The CDR3 is 14 amino acids. CDR3 in DNA: TGCAGCGTCGACGGGACTAGCGGGGGGTACGAGCAGTACTTC. Amino acid sequence: CSVDGTSGGYEQYF.

This sequence joins TRBV2 and TRBJ2-1, with unresolved D. From germline, CDR1 is SNHLY and CDR2 FYNNEI. Trimming left V 7 bases short and J 4 bases short, with 20 bases between. The CDR3 is 16 amino acids. CDR3 residues: CASITTTHARYNEQFF. In DNA form, the CDR3 reads TGTGCCAGCATTACAACCACCCACGCCCGTTACAATGAGCAGTTCTTC.

This rearrangement joins TRBV7-9 to TRBJ2-7; 7 bases map to TRBD1. The CDR3 consists of 15 residues. The germline gives CDR1 SEHNR, CDR2 FQNEAQ (reference sequence). After removal of 5 bases from V and 3 bases from J, the junction contained 10 bases not matched to a gene. The CDR3 sequence: CASSRRDSGHYEQYF. The CDR3 nucleotides read TGTGCCAGCAGCCGACGGGACAGCGGACACTACGAGCAGTACTTC.

This clone occurred a few times. The gene calls are TRBV9 and TRBJ2-3; D could derive from TRBD1 or TRBD2 (6 bases each). This CDR3 is built from 18 residues. Trimming cost V 0 bases and J 4 bases, with 21 bases left between them. The germline gives CDR1 SGDLS, CDR2 YYNGEE. CDR3 protein: CASSVAKGGGYPADTQYF. Written as DNA, the CDR3 is TGTGCCAGCAGCGTAGCTAAGGGGGGAGGCTACCCGGCAGATACGCAGTATTTT. Complete variable domain (other parts from reference TRBV9 and TRBJ2-3): DSGVTQTPKHLITATGQRVTLRCSPRSGDLSVYWYQQSLDQGLQFLIQYYNGEERAKGNILERFSAQQFPDLHSELNLSSLELGDSALYFCASSVAKGGGYPADTQYFGPGTRLTVL.

V usage is TRBV6-6 and J usage is TRBJ1-5; D ambiguous. V lost 2 bases, J lost 3 bases, and 11 bases lay in between. There are 15 residues in the CDR3. CDR1 and CDR2 (germline): MNHNY, SVGAGI (reference sequence). This CDR3 is CASSYDSSDNQPQHF. The CDR3 DNA sequence: TGTGCCAGCAGTTACGACTCATCTGACAATCAGCCCCAGCATTTT.

The chain employs TRBV6-1 and TRBJ2-5; 11 nucleotides agree with TRBD1. Unmatched junction bases numbered 6, after V lost 11 bases and J lost 4 bases. This CDR3 contains 13 residues. Germline assignment: CDR1 MNHNS and CDR2 SASEGT. The CDR3 here is CAGDRGDRETQYF. The DNA of the CDR3 is TGTGCCGGGGACAGGGGGGATCGAGAGACCCAGTACTTC.

This chain links TRBV5-1 with TRBJ1-2; TRBD1 aligns across 8 bases. The germline CDR1 and CDR2 sequences are SGHRS and YFSETQ. CDR3 length: 13 amino acids. Trimming took 3 bases from V and 4 from J; bases not matched to a gene: 2. The CDR3 sequence: CASSSTGGYGYTF. CDR3 nucleotide sequence: TGCGCCAGCAGCTCAACAGGGGGCTATGGCTACACCTTC. Variable domain in full (rest from reference TRBV5-1 and TRBJ1-2): KAGVTQTPRYLIKTRGQQVTLSCSPISGHRSVSWYQQTPGQGLQFLFEYFSETQRNKGNFPGRFSGRQFSNSRSEMNVSTLELGDSALYLCASSSTGGYGYTFGSGTRLTVV.

V gene TRBV23-1 combines with J gene TRBJ1-4, with 7 bases lining up with TRBD1. TRBV23-1 is treated as an ORF (open reading frame) with a function not yet certain. The CDR3 sequence is 16 residues long. With V trimmed by 2 bases and J by 7 bases, 10 bases remained unmatched. The CDR3 spells CASSQIGTEGLEKLFF. DNA of the CDR3: TGCGCCAGCAGTCAAATTGGGACAGAAGGTCTTGAAAAACTGTTTTTT.

The chain couples TRBV27 to TRBJ1-2; 7 bases are shared with TRBD1. Unmatched junction bases numbered 7, after V lost 6 bases and J lost 3 bases. Per the germline V gene, CDR1 is MNHEY and CDR2 is SMNVEV (reference sequence). CDR3 length: 14 residues. This chain's CDR3 is CASRKQGYDYGYTF. The CDR3 nucleotides are TGTGCCAGCAGGAAACAGGGGTACGACTATGGCTACACCTTC.

The V call is TRBV6-5, the J call TRBJ1-1; no firm D call. The CDR3 sequence is 14 residues long. Germline CDR1 reads MNHEY; CDR2 reads SVGAGI. V was cut by 0 bases and J by 6 bases, with 11 bases left in between. CDR3 in DNA: TGTGCCAGCAGTTACTCGGAGAGGACGCCTGAAGCTTTCTTT. Translation gives CASSYSERTPEAFF.

This clone was counted a single time. This chain links TRBV28 with TRBJ1-5; perhaps TRBD1 as D (5 bases). The germline V and J ends were trimmed by 3 bases and 7 bases, with 13 bases remaining between them. The V gene's germline CDR1 is MDHEN and CDR2 SYDVKM. This CDR3 has 14 residues. As DNA, the CDR3 is TGTGCCAGCAGTTTGGGTCGGGGGAACCAGCCCCAGCATTTT. Translating it yields CASSLGRGNQPQHF.

The chain links TRBV5-1 to TRBJ2-3; weak D call: TRBD2 (5 bases). Trimming shortened V by 0 bases and J by 6 bases, and 14 bases separated the two germline ends. The V gene's germline CDR1 is SGHRS and CDR2 YFSETQ. The CDR3 consists of 15 residues. The CDR3 DNA sequence: TGCGCCAGCAGCTTGGAGGACTCCCCCTGGGATACGCAGTATTTT. As protein: CASSLEDSPWDTQYF.

This chain joins TRBV7-2 and TRBJ2-3; 9 nucleotides agree with TRBD2. Germline V gives CDR1 SGHTA, CDR2 FQGNSA. J was trimmed by 3 bases and V by 1 base; bases with no gene match: 8. The CDR3 extends over 17 amino acids. CDR3 region: CASSLGGSGGRTDTQYF. The CDR3 DNA reads TGTGCCAGCAGCTTAGGTGGTAGCGGGGGTCGAACAGATACGCAGTATTTT.

This clone has only one observation. The chain links TRBV6-5 to TRBJ1-1; no clear D. The germline CDR1 and CDR2 sequences are MNHEY and SVGAGI. V lost 6 bases to trimming and J lost 0 bases, with 8 bases between them. The CDR3 sequence is 13 residues long. CDR3 residues: CASSGRVNTEAFF. The CDR3 DNA follows: TGTGCCAGCAGCGGAAGGGTGAACACTGAAGCTTTCTTT.

This chain connects TRBV7-2 to TRBJ1-1; the D is unclear. The germline gives CDR1 SGHTA, CDR2 FQGNSA. Trimming stripped 0 bases from V and 2 bases from J, with 13 bases between. This CDR3 contains 16 residues. The CDR3 DNA reads as TGTGCCAGCAGCTTAGCGGGAGCCGGGAAAAACACTGAAGCTTTCTTT. Translated, it gives CASSLAGAGKNTEAFF.